Sequencing of this T cell receptor (beta chain) was carried out in a study of T cell clonotyping in hematopoietic cell transplantation (dated by TCRdb to the early 2020s). Turning to the overall study: The study collected 120 to 150 blood samples from approximately 32 consecutive transplant recipients and their related donors. Patient recruitment ran from 2015 to January 2017, and follow-up continued until late 2020 or death.

This specimen's time point label, interpreted: 30 days after allo-HCT. Blood samples were obtained from recipients approximately 28 days before transplant and at days 30, 100 and 180 after transplant. Using Nuclei Lysis Solution, genomic DNA was extracted from unfractionated peripheral blood mononuclear cells that were either fresh or cryopreserved. The V end loses 5 bases and the J end loses 4 bases, and a stretch of 20 bases separates them. According to the germline V gene (reference sequence), CDR1 reads GTSNPN and CDR2 reads SVGIG. Taken from cysteine to phenylalanine, the CDR3 has 15 residues. Only CDR3 DNA remains: 45 bases, in frame from the first base. The full study reports these points: Inverse Simpson Index values from donors and from recipients before transplant predicted broader TCR repertoire diversity after transplant. After transplant, TCR diversity in recipients dropped, and pathologically expanded clonotypes increased progressively from day 30 to day 180. Overlap with donor repertoires was found for only a small fraction of recipient repertoires, with over 95% found to appear de novo at the given depth. Sample size was limited, and cells were not sorted, so CD4 and CD8 repertoire contributions could not be separated.

Worth noting for this clone: Its antigen has not been determined. No base qualities exist here, and no much larger clone lies one base off it.

The immunoSEQ assay, a bias-controlled multiplex PCR using V- and J-specific primers, was used to amplify TCR beta CDR3 regions from genomic DNA. A proprietary barcode and Illumina adapter sequences were added to the CDR3 amplicons in a second PCR step. CDR3 libraries were sequenced on an Illumina MiSeq instrument. In the paper's pipeline: Export and quality control were performed with immunoSEQ Analyzer 3.0, and downstream analyses were performed with R Bioconductor and Immunarch. Repertoire metrics were calculated using only productive rearrangements within the normalized downsampled data set. Clonotypes larger than 5 templates in the normalized cohort were defined as pathologically expanded. Repertoire diversity was measured with the Inverse Simpson Index. To capture all clonotypes, the CMV-specificity analyses were run on the non-normalized data set. TCRdb mirrors the immuneACCESS table, restricted to in-frame sequences. Some clones are absent from its copies; in checked studies, under half trace to an unresolved V gene, and the reason for the others is unknown. D and trimming come from the DNA, and the V and J calls and clone size come from that table. The sample records 6,500 to 9,500 clones, approximately 96% of which are singletons. The ten largest make up 0.45% of the sample.

The sample in question was PBMCs, obtained 30 days after allogeneic stem cell transplant. This clonotype was sampled from a male patient aged 40-50 years who had an allogeneic stem cell transplant from a related donor, so the T cells may come from the graft donor. Some clones in this sample may be carry-over from other donors' samples. Here the chain combines TRBV30 and TRBJ2-5, with TRBD1 as a weak D call on 6 bases. The encoded CDR3 is CAWGWGRTKGETQYF. The sequenced DNA is TGTGCCTGGGGTTGGGGGCGGACCAAAGGAGAGACCCAGTACTTC.